A single sample gave rise to the 30 T cell receptor beta chains below, sequenced in a study of metastatic and nonmetastatic thyroid tumors. Each patient came to thyroid surgery without any prior treatment (of any kind). With MiXCR, TCRdb reprocessed the PCR reads. Of over 40,000 clones in the sample, about 10% were seen once. The sequenced sample was blood. These receptors all stem from a female donor with papillary thyroid cancer or a benign thyroid nodule (not recorded which). Some clones in this sample may be carry-over from other donors' samples.

A word on this clone: One junction end disagrees with the germline gene, perhaps due to a read error. The V and J genes are TRBV24-1 and TRBJ2-7; 7 positions agree with TRBD2. Germline CDR1 KGHDR, CDR2 SFDVKD. This CDR3 contains 15 residues. The CDR3 spells CATIDPRESPYEQHF. DNA for the CDR3: TGTGCCACCATTGACCCGCGGGAGTCCCCCTACGAGCAGCACTTC.

This clone occurred many times. The rearrangement joins TRBV5-5 to TRBJ2-1, with D tentatively TRBD1 (7 bases). The CDR3 runs to 13 residues. The germline V and J ends were trimmed by 0 bases and 9 bases, with 10 bases remaining between them. The germline gives CDR1 SGHKS, CDR2 YYEKEE (reference sequence). Here the CDR3 reads CASSLVRGAEQFF. CDR3 DNA sequence: TGTGCCAGCAGCTTGGTCAGGGGGGCTGAGCAGTTCTTC. Looking up the rest from reference TRBV5-5 and TRBJ2-1 gives the full variable domain: DAGVTQSPTHLIKTRGQQVTLRCSPISGHKSVSWYQQVLGQGPQFIFQYYEKEERGRGNFPDRFSARQFPNYSSELNVNALLLGDSALYLCASSLVRGAEQFFGPGTRLTVL.

The genes are TRBV27 and TRBJ1-4, with D possibly being TRBD1 (5 bases). Germline V gene lookup returns CDR1 MNHEY and CDR2 SMNVEV (reference sequence). The CDR3 is made up of 14 amino acids. V lost 3 bases to trimming and J lost 10 bases, with 15 bases between them. CDR3 DNA: TGTGCCAGCAGTTTTACTCTACAGGACGGAAAACTGTTTTTT. Translated, it gives CASSFTLQDGKLFF. Drawing the rest from reference TRBV27 and TRBJ1-4, the complete variable domain is EAQVTQNPRYLITVTGKKLTVTCSQNMNHEYMSWYRQDPGLGLRQIYYSMNVEVTDKGDVPEGYKVSRKEKRNFPLILESPSPNQTSLYFCASSFTLQDGKLFFGSGTQLSVL.

This clone was detected many times. The chain links TRBV18 to TRBJ2-1, with 7 positions matching TRBD2. The CDR3 loop spans 16 amino acids. The V gene's germline CDR1 is KGHSH and CDR2 LQKENI. Trimming cost V 2 bases and J 9 bases; bases outside gene matches: 13. The CDR3: CASSPFAGDPPGEQFF. CDR3 sequence (DNA): TGTGCCAGCTCACCATTCGCGGGAGATCCCCCGGGTGAGCAGTTCTTC.

Of note for this clone: At one end, the junction sequence differs from germline, possibly due to a read error. The chain couples TRBV5-1 to TRBJ2-5, with 12 bases that match TRBD1. The CDR3 totals 17 residues. The germline CDR1 and CDR2 sequences are SGHRS and YFSETQ. Written as DNA, the CDR3 is TGCGCCTGCAGCTTGTGGGACAGGGGGCGTCTGGTTGAGACCCAGTGCTTC. Amino acids: CACSLWDRGRLVETQCF.

This clone was observed many times. CDR3 sequence reads: CASSQVFRDGYYEQYF. In DNA, the CDR3 is TGTGCCAGCAGCCAAGTTTTCCGGGACGGATACTACGAGCAGTACTTC. The chain is built from TRBV3-1 and TRBJ2-7, with D perhaps TRBD1 or TRBD2 (5 bases each). The V and J ends lost 1 base and 3 bases respectively, with 16 bases between them. Germline CDR1 and CDR2: LGHDT and YNNKEL (reference sequence). This CDR3 is built from 16 residues.

V usage is TRBV6-2 or TRBV6-3 and J usage is TRBJ1-5; a weak D match, TRBD1 (6 bases). V was shortened by 6 bases and J by 3 bases, with 24 bases between the two germline ends. The CDR3 sequence is 18 residues long. Germline V gene sequence: CDR1 MNHEY, CDR2 SVGEGT. CDR3 protein: CASSQKLPGQFINQPQHF. The CDR3 DNA reads as TGTGCCAGCAGCCAAAAGTTACCAGGACAGTTTATCAATCAGCCCCAGCATTTT.

This clone was detected ten times or more. This chain connects TRBV6-8 to TRBJ1-3, with D possibly matching TRBD1 (5 bases). This CDR3 contains 18 residues. Germline V gene data show CDR1 as MNHGY and CDR2 as SAAAGT. With 3 bases removed from V and 0 bases from J, the gap between germline ends came to 18 bases. DNA of the CDR3: TGTGCCAGCAGTTATTGCGGCGGCCCAGGGAGCTCTGGAAACACCATATATTTT. It translates to CASSYCGGPGSSGNTIYF.

In this sample, this clone turned up many times. CDR3 bases: TGTGCCAGCAGTCCCGGACATTATACGGTCGATGAAAAACTGTTTTTT. Translating gives CASSPGHYTVDEKLFF. This chain joins TRBV27 and TRBJ1-4, with TRBD1 as a possible D gene (5 bases). Per germline, CDR1 MNHEY and CDR2 SMNVEV (reference sequence). Trimming stripped 5 bases from V and 6 bases from J, with 19 bases between. This CDR3 has 16 amino acids. The full variable domain, its missing parts supplied by reference TRBV27 and TRBJ1-4, is EAQVTQNPRYLITVTGKKLTVTCSQNMNHEYMSWYRQDPGLGLRQIYYSMNVEVTDKGDVPEGYKVSRKEKRNFPLILESPSPNQTSLYFCASSPGHYTVDEKLFFGSGTQLSVL.

This clone occurred many times. The rearrangement links TRBV5-1 to TRBJ2-3, with 12 bases identical to TRBD2. J lost 4 bases, V lost 0 bases, and 6 bases had no gene match. The CDR3 spans 17 residues. Germline V lookup: CDR1 SGHRS, CDR2 YFSETQ. The DNA of the CDR3 is TGCGCCAGCAGCTTGGGTGGACTAGCGGGATTCGCAGATACGCAGTATTTT. Its protein product is CASSLGGLAGFADTQYF. The full variable domain, in which reference TRBV5-1 and TRBJ2-3 provide the parts outside the CDR3, is KAGVTQTPRYLIKTRGQQVTLSCSPISGHRSVSWYQQTPGQGLQFLFEYFSETQRNKGNFPGRFSGRQFSNSRSEMNVSTLELGDSALYLCASSLGGLAGFADTQYFGPGTRLTVL.

Many counts were recorded for this clone. This chain joins TRBV5-6 and TRBJ1-6, with 9 positions matching TRBD1. Losses at the gene ends were 4 bases for V and 3 bases for J; bases not matched to a gene: 2. Germline assignment: CDR1 SGHDT and CDR2 YYEEEE. There are 15 residues in the CDR3. The DNA for the CDR3 is TGTGCCAGCAGCCCGACAGGGGGCTATAATTCACCCCTCCACTTT. Its translation is CASSPTGGYNSPLHF. Using reference TRBV5-6 and TRBJ1-6 for the parts outside the CDR3, the full variable domain is DAGVTQSPTHLIKTRGQQVTLRCSPKSGHDTVSWYQQALGQGPQFIFQYYEEEERQRGNFPDRFSGHQFPNYSSELNVNALLLGDSALYLCASSPTGGYNSPLHFGNGTRLTVT.

This clone was counted many times. J is TRBJ1-3 and V is TRBV24-1, with D maybe TRBD1 (5 bases). V lost 2 bases and J lost 0, with 7 bases in between. The germline CDR1 and CDR2 sequences are KGHDR and SFDVKD. CDR3 length equals 15 residues. For the CDR3, the DNA is TGTGCCACCAGTGATTCGAGGGGCTCTGGAAACACCATATATTTT. This encodes CATSDSRGSGNTIYF.

The chain is built from TRBV6-5 and TRBJ2-1; TRBD2 matches at 10 bases. CDR3 length: 18 amino acids. Germline CDR1 and CDR2: MNHEY and SVGAGI. Trimming cost V 11 bases and J 7 bases; bases outside gene matches: 23. The DNA for the CDR3 is TGTGCCGGGGGGGGAGGCCCTCTAGCGGGAGTGCCTCTTAATGAGCAGTTCTTC. It translates to CAGGGGPLAGVPLNEQFF.

This clone was picked up many times. This sequence joins TRBV5-1 and TRBJ2-5; the D is unclear. Germline V CDR1 and CDR2: SGHRS, YFSETQ. Trimming removed 0 bases at V and 3 bases at J, with 3 bases between. The CDR3 is 12 residues long. The CDR3 loop reads CASSLVEETQYF. DNA for the CDR3: TGCGCCAGCAGCTTGGTAGAAGAGACCCAGTACTTC.

V gene TRBV20-1 combines with J gene TRBJ1-3, with D uncertain. Germline CDR1 reads DFQATT; CDR2 reads SNEGSKA (reference sequence). The ends were cut back, 4 bases at V and 2 bases at J, with 6 bases in the middle. This CDR3 region has 12 residues. The CDR3 bases are TGCAGTGCTACCGGAACTGGAAACACCATATATTTT. Its translation: CSATGTGNTIYF.

A note on this clone: This likely comes from a read error, as the CDR3 has no conserved phenylalanine or tryptophan at its end. J is TRBJ1-2 and V is TRBV6-1, with 7 bases that match TRBD1. The CDR3 runs to 14 residues. Per germline, CDR1 MNHNS and CDR2 SASEGT. CDR3 in amino acids: CASIEAQGEGGYTS. CDR3 bases: TGTGCCAGCATTGAAGCTCAGGGGGAGGGTGGCTACACCTCC.

At least ten counts were recorded for this clone. This sequence joins TRBV11-1 and TRBJ2-3, with TRBD2 identical over 11 bases. The CDR3 is 16 residues long. Trimming removed 5 bases from V and 2 bases from J; junction bases left unmatched: 6. Germline V gives CDR1 SGHAT, CDR2 FQDESV (reference sequence). Written as DNA, the CDR3 is TGTGCCAGCAGCAGAGGGACTAGCGGTGTCACAGATACGCAGTATTTT. Translating gives CASSRGTSGVTDTQYF.

This clone was observed many times. This chain connects TRBV18 to TRBJ2-3; weak D call: TRBD2 (5 bases). This CDR3 spans 14 amino acids. The V gene's germline CDR1 is KGHSH and CDR2 LQKENI. The germline V and J ends were trimmed by 4 bases and 0 bases, with 8 bases remaining between them. The CDR3 here is CASSHRTSTDTQYF. For the CDR3, the DNA is TGTGCCAGCTCACATAGGACTAGCACAGATACGCAGTATTTT.

The chain combines TRBV20-1 with TRBJ2-2; tentative D call: TRBD2 (7 bases). V lost 6 bases, J lost 5 bases, and 19 bases lay in between. Germline V gene sequence: CDR1 DFQATT, CDR2 SNEGSKA (reference sequence). The CDR3 is made up of 15 amino acids. This CDR3 reads CSAPRGGESTGELFF. CDR3 DNA: TGCAGTGCCCCAAGGGGGGGGGAGTCGACCGGGGAGCTGTTTTTT.

J is TRBJ2-3 and V is TRBV6-5; D gene uncertain. With 1 base removed from V and 2 bases from J, the gap between germline ends came to 13 bases. The CDR3 length is 16 residues. In germline, CDR1 is MNHEY, CDR2 SVGAGI. The DNA for the CDR3 is TGTGCCAGCAGTTACTGGAACCAAGGCGTCACAGATACGCAGTATTTT. Protein: CASSYWNQGVTDTQYF.

A note on this clone: This may stem from a read error, because a much larger clone lies one nucleotide away. CDR3 sequence reads: CATSELTRSGWQFF. Written as DNA, the CDR3 is TGTGCCACCAGTGAGCTGACCCGGTCGGGATGGCAGTTCTTC. This rearrangement joins TRBV24-1 to TRBJ2-1; a weak D match, TRBD2 (5 bases). In germline, CDR1 is KGHDR, CDR2 SFDVKD. The ends were cut back, 4 bases at V and 12 bases at J, with 18 bases in the middle. The CDR3 runs to 14 residues.

On this clone itself: A single base separates this from a much larger clone, so it may be a read error. This chain links TRBV27 with TRBJ2-5; 8 bases align to TRBD2. Germline V gives CDR1 MNHEY, CDR2 SMNVEV (reference sequence). The length of the CDR3 is 15 residues. This chain's CDR3 is CANSLSAGGEETQYF. DNA of the CDR3: TGTGCCAACAGTTTATCGGCGGGAGGAGAAGAGACCCAGTACTTC.

This clone has at least ten counts. V usage is TRBV2 and J usage is TRBJ2-7; the D gene is possibly TRBD1 (6 bases). There are 12 residues in the CDR3. Germline CDR1 and CDR2: SNHLY and FYNNEI. Trimming removed 4 bases from V and 6 bases from J, with 10 bases in between. The CDR3 region has the DNA TGTGCCAGCAGTGGTGCAGGGGCCGAGCAGTACTTC. Encoded protein: CASSGAGAEQYF.

CDR3 sequence reads: CASSSHAYEQYF. DNA for the CDR3: TGTGCCAGCAGCTCACACGCCTACGAGCAGTACTTC. V usage is TRBV27 and J usage is TRBJ2-7; no clear D gene. This CDR3 comprises 12 residues. Per the germline V gene, CDR1 is MNHEY and CDR2 is SMNVEV (reference sequence). Trimming took off 6 bases at V and 2 bases at J, with 8 bases between the two ends.

There are many counts of this clone. The chain combines TRBV11-2 with TRBJ2-7; 12 nucleotides line up with TRBD1. The germline V gene encodes CDR1 SGHAT and CDR2 FQNNGV. The CDR3 spans 16 residues. Trimming removed 2 bases from V and 5 bases from J; junction bases left unmatched: 7. The DNA for the CDR3 is TGTGCCAGCAGCTTATATATCGGGACAGGGGGCCACGAGCAGTACTTC. It yields the protein CASSLYIGTGGHEQYF.

Notes on this clone: A much larger clonotype is one base distant, so this may be a read error. The CDR3 is CASSPPGVGDTQYF. In DNA, the CDR3 is TGTGCCAGCAGCCCCCCGGGAGTCGGGGATACGCAGTATTTT. The chain links TRBV7-3 to TRBJ2-3; D is perhaps TRBD2 (6 bases). Germline V gene sequence: CDR1 SGHTA, CDR2 FQGTGA. Trimming took 5 bases from V and 6 from J, leaving 15 bases between them. The CDR3 consists of 14 residues.

Ten or more counts support this clone. This sequence joins TRBV4-1 and TRBJ2-2, with 10 bases aligning to TRBD1. Per germline, CDR1 MGHRA and CDR2 YSYEKL. Trimming took 4 bases from V and 4 from J; bases not matched to a gene: 6. CDR3 length equals 16 residues. CDR3 nucleotide sequence: TGCGCCAGCAGCCTTAGACAGGGGGCCGGCACCGGGGAGCTGTTTTTT. This translates into CASSLRQGAGTGELFF.

The rearrangement uses TRBV6-2 or TRBV6-3 and TRBJ2-7; 7 positions agree with TRBD1. V lost 4 bases, J lost 2 bases, and 8 bases stayed unmatched. CDR1 and CDR2 from the germline V gene are MNHEY and SVGEGT. The CDR3 contains 15 residues. CDR3 sequence (DNA): TGTGCCAGCAGTTCTCTGACAGGGTCCACCTACGAGCAGTACTTC. It is translated as CASSSLTGSTYEQYF.

With respect to this clone: This may come from a read error, since a much larger clone is one base off. CDR3 DNA sequence: TGCAGCGTTGAAGATTACGGCTACGAGCAGTACTTC. Encoded protein: CSVEDYGYEQYF. V and J are TRBV29-1 and TRBJ2-7; D is uncertain. Germline CDR1 is SQVTM and CDR2 is ANQGSEA. The CDR3 sequence is 12 residues long. The V end was cut by 0 bases, the J end by 3 bases, with 6 bases between.

This clone came up many times. V is TRBV12-5 and J is TRBJ1-1, with D unresolved. With 3 bases removed from V and 3 bases from J, the gap between germline ends came to 8 bases. The CDR3 is 13 amino acids. The germline V gene has CDR1 LGHNT and CDR2 FRNRAP. The CDR3 sequence is CASGLESYTEAFF. CDR3 DNA sequence: TGTGCTAGTGGTTTAGAGTCGTACACTGAAGCTTTCTTT. Using reference TRBV12-5 and TRBJ1-1 for the parts outside the CDR3, the full variable domain is DARVTQTPRHKVTEMGQEVTMRCQPILGHNTVFWYRQTMMQGLELLAYFRNRAPLDDSGMPKDRFSAEMPDATLATLKIQPSEPRDSAVYFCASGLESYTEAFFGQGTRLTVV.